The 14 T cell receptor beta chains below all came from one sample that was sequenced in a study of cytomegalovirus exposure and HLA in healthy donors. The study ran its PCR with 60 Vbeta and 13 Jbeta primers. Data came from immunoSEQ multiplex PCR; TCRdb stores just in-frame clones and leaves some out. The sample has 150,000 to 200,000 clones, around nine tenths seen once. Specimen: PBMCs. Receptor source: a woman aged 18-29 years in good health and CMV-seronegative.

The chain has TRBV5-5 and TRBJ1-2, with 7 bases fitting TRBD1. Germline V gene sequence: CDR1 SGHKS, CDR2 YYEKEE (reference sequence). V lost 4 bases and J lost 3; bases outside the gene matches: 6. The CDR3 is 14 amino acids. CDR3 protein: CASSERGLDYGYTF. Here the CDR3 DNA reads TGTGCCAGCAGCGAGAGGGGGCTCGACTATGGCTACACCTTC.

V usage is TRBV5-1 and J usage is TRBJ2-5; D may be TRBD2 (5 bases). Trimming stripped 0 bases from V and 13 bases from J, with 13 bases between. The CDR3 length is 12 residues. The germline V gene encodes CDR1 SGHRS and CDR2 YFSETQ. The CDR3 loop is CASSLEGAAPYF. The CDR3 coding sequence is TGCGCCAGCAGCTTGGAGGGAGCGGCCCCGTACTTC.

The chain recombines TRBV19 with TRBJ1-3; a weak D match, TRBD1 (5 bases). This CDR3 spans 15 amino acids. The germline V and J ends were trimmed by 3 bases and 1 base, with 10 bases remaining between them. CDR1 LNHDA and CDR2 SQIVND come from the germline V gene (reference sequence). The CDR3, as DNA: TGTGCCAGTAGTATGTCAGGGCAGTCTGGAAACACCATATATTTT. It is translated as CASSMSGQSGNTIYF.

J is TRBJ2-7 and V is TRBV29-1; D is possibly TRBD1 (6 bases). CDR1 and CDR2 (germline): SQVTM, ANQGSEA. The CDR3 extends over 13 amino acids. V lost 6 bases to trimming and J lost 6 bases, with 18 bases between them. This CDR3 reads CSVNTFSGVEQYF. For the CDR3, the DNA is TGCAGCGTAAACACGTTCTCAGGGGTCGAGCAGTACTTC.

The V and J genes are TRBV15 and TRBJ1-2, with D tentatively TRBD1 (5 bases). Per germline, CDR1 LNHNV and CDR2 YYDKDF (reference sequence). V was clipped by 0 bases and J by 7 bases, with 15 bases between them. The CDR3 loop spans 15 amino acids. CDR3 sequence: CATSRDRKGLGGYTF. CDR3 DNA sequence: TGTGCCACCAGCAGAGATAGAAAGGGGCTTGGTGGCTACACCTTC.

The rearrangement links TRBV5-1 to TRBJ1-2, with D unclear. CDR3 length equals 14 residues. Trimming shortened V by 4 bases and J by 7 bases, and 17 bases separated the two germline ends. Germline V gene data show CDR1 as SGHRS and CDR2 as YFSETQ. CDR3 region: CASSPERGLAGYTF. DNA of the CDR3: TGCGCCAGCAGCCCGGAAAGAGGTCTAGCTGGCTACACCTTC.

This chain links TRBV19 with TRBJ2-3; D is uncertain. Looked up from germline, CDR1 is LNHDA and CDR2 is SQIVND (reference sequence). The CDR3 has 14 residues. Trimming removed 7 bases at V and 8 bases at J, with 19 bases between. CDR3 sequence: CASTPAGALGTQYF. CDR3 DNA sequence: TGTGCCAGTACACCGGCCGGAGCTCTGGGTACGCAGTATTTT.

V and J are TRBV5-4 and TRBJ1-4; D might be TRBD1 (5 bases). This CDR3 has 15 residues. V was pared by 4 bases and J by 8 bases, with 18 bases between. The germline CDR1 and CDR2 sequences are SGHNT and YYREEE (reference sequence). The CDR3 nucleotides are TGTGCCAGCAGCACCCAGGGAGGGCAAAAAGAAAAACTGTTTTTT. Translation gives CASSTQGGQKEKLFF.

The chain combines TRBV9 with TRBJ2-1; possible D gene TRBD2, 6 bases. Trimming pared 8 bases from V and 12 bases from J, leaving 15 bases between. Germline lookup yields CDR1 SGDLS and CDR2 YYNGEE. The CDR3 loop spans 11 amino acids. This chain's CDR3 is CAREQAGAQFF. CDR3 coding DNA: TGTGCCAGAGAACAAGCGGGTGCGCAGTTCTTC. Filled out from reference TRBV9 and TRBJ2-1, the complete variable domain reads DSGVTQTPKHLITATGQRVTLRCSPRSGDLSVYWYQQSLDQGLQFLIQYYNGEERAKGNILERFSAQQFPDLHSELNLSSLELGDSALYFCAREQAGAQFFGPGTRLTVL.

The rearrangement joins TRBV6-6 to TRBJ1-2; no definite D call. Germline V gene sequence: CDR1 MNHNY, CDR2 SVGAGI (reference sequence). This CDR3 has 15 amino acids. V shed 4 bases and J shed 5 bases, with 17 bases lying between them. The CDR3 DNA follows: TGTGCCAGCAGTTCCAAGCCGGGAACTATATATGGCTACACCTTC. This gives the protein CASSSKPGTIYGYTF.

This chain links TRBV19 with TRBJ1-4, with TRBD1 matching over 10 bases. Germline V gene lookup returns CDR1 LNHDA and CDR2 SQIVND (reference sequence). CDR3 length equals 15 residues. Trimming at V came to 5 bases and at J to 7 bases, leaving 7 bases not matched to a gene. The DNA for the CDR3 is TGTGCCAGTAGTGCTCCCAGGACAGGGGGTGAAAAACTGTTTTTT. This gives the protein CASSAPRTGGEKLFF.

The rearrangement joins TRBV6-1 to TRBJ2-1; 12 bases align to TRBD2. The CDR3 spans 13 residues. The J segment lost 14 bases and the V segment lost 6 bases, leaving 8 bases of the junction unmatched. Germline CDR1 MNHNS, CDR2 SASEGT. The CDR3 loop is CASRRASGRAEFF. The DNA for the CDR3 is TGTGCCAGCAGGAGGGCTAGCGGGAGGGCCGAGTTCTTC.

The rearrangement links TRBV11-2 to TRBJ1-1; no reliable D call. The V and J ends lost 1 base and 4 bases respectively, with 16 bases between them. Germline V gene sequence: CDR1 SGHAT, CDR2 FQNNGV. CDR3 length: 16 residues. This CDR3 reads CASSLGAHGLRTEAFF. For the CDR3, the DNA is TGTGCCAGCAGCTTAGGGGCCCATGGGCTGCGCACTGAAGCTTTCTTT.

This chain links TRBV9 with TRBJ2-3; 14 bases map to TRBD2. J was trimmed by 4 bases and V by 0 bases; bases with no gene match: 7. CDR3 size: 18 residues. Per the germline V gene, CDR1 is SGDLS and CDR2 is YYNGEE. The DNA for the CDR3 is TGTGCCAGCAGCGTAGGTTATGTGACTAGCGGGGGGGCAGATACGCAGTATTTT. Protein sequence: CASSVGYVTSGGADTQYF.